This TCR beta chain was retrieved from a study of CD8 T cells in Susac syndrome. Study-wide background: Of the sequenced Susac syndrome patients, six had active disease and eight were in remission.

Peripheral blood CD8+ and CD4+ T cells were profiled by TCR beta sequencing. Negative isolation yielded CD8+ and CD4+ T cells; FACS enriched TEMRA cells. The CDR3 extends over 13 amino acids. After removal of 4 bases from V and 1 base from J, the junction contained 0 bases not matched to a gene. Germline V CDR1 and CDR2: GTSNPN, SVGIG (reference sequence). Random hexamers were used to reverse transcribe the RNA input (roughly 0.5 to 1 ug). In TCRdb, the immunoSEQ multiplex PCR reads were re-called with MiXCR into one record per CDR3 protein. The sample includes tens of thousands of distinct CDR3 sequences, approximately 95% of them seen just once.

The sequenced sample consisted of CD8+ T cells from PBMCs. This TCR came from a human donor with Susac syndrome. V usage is TRBV30 and J usage is TRBJ2-2, with 7 bases that match TRBD2. The CDR3 reads CAWTGGNTGELFF. The CDR3 DNA reads as TGTGCCTGGACGGGGGGGAACACCGGGGAGCTGTTTTTT.